The present entry profiles one T cell receptor beta chain with its context. Its target is unknown. The data stem from a study of T cells in Graves' hyperthyroidism and ophthalmopathy. V lost 6 bases and J 6 bases, leaving 15 bases between the germline ends. The CDR3 loop spans 13 amino acids. Germline loops: CDR1 MNHEY, CDR2 SVGEGT. The investigators amplified TCR beta CDR3 regions from RNA transcripts. The TCR CDR3 was amplified in a first-round RT-PCR using the HTBI primer set. TCRdb re-analysed the multiplex PCR reads in MiXCR, keeping a single row per CDR3 protein. The sample yields around 350,000 distinct CDR3 sequences, approximately 18% seen once. Regarding the study as a whole: Separation of ophthalmopathy from stable hyperthyroidism was achieved by a 13 V-J model. Also found in blood were most expanded thyroid clonotypes above 0.001.

The source is a woman aged 25 to 39 with Graves' hyperthyroidism that later progressed to Graves' ophthalmopathy. The genes are TRBV6-2 or TRBV6-3 and TRBJ2-7; a possible D gene is TRBD1 (6 bases). The specimen was blood. The chain's CDR3 is CASSIQGTGEQYF. The CDR3 region has the DNA TGTGCCAGCAGCATCCAGGGGACGGGCGAGCAGTACTTC.